This record looks at one TCR beta chain sequence and its context. TCRdb analysed the 5' RACE reads with MiXCR anew, one entry per CDR3 protein. This table has roughly 56,000 distinct CDR3 sequences, around 15% appearing once. This sample is part of a study of early T cells in non-severe SARS-CoV-2 infection. The junction had 14 bases not matched to a gene; V was cut back by 5 bases and J by 7 bases. The CDR3 totals 16 residues. CDR1 is DFQATT, CDR2 SNEGSKA, per germline (reference sequence). The receptor comes from an adult who was a healthcare worker with PCR-confirmed SARS-CoV-2 infection or an uninfected control (not recorded which). The sequencing used whole blood, collected at baseline. The chain has TRBV20-1 and TRBJ2-1, with 10 bases that match TRBD1. The CDR3 loop is CSAEPLTGGARNEQFF. In DNA, the CDR3 is TGCAGTGCTGAACCATTGACAGGGGGCGCGCGGAATGAGCAGTTCTTC.